This T cell receptor beta chain was identified during a study of cytomegalovirus exposure and HLA in healthy donors. Repertoires were generated with immunoSEQ multiplex PCR, while TCRdb's copy carries only in-frame clones and drops some. The sample shows about 79,000 clones, roughly 93% of them seen only once. This CDR3 is 13 amino acids long. The germline CDR1 and CDR2 sequences are SSHAT and FNYEAQ (reference sequence). In regard to this clone: Mismatch with germline at one junction end may stem from a read error.

This chain joins TRBV7-7 and TRBJ1-5, with D perhaps TRBD1 (5 bases). The origin of this receptor is a woman in her twenties or thirties in good health and CMV-seronegative. Source material: PBMCs. CDR3 coding DNA: TGTGCTAGCAGCTTGGGGCCGGGTCAGCCCCAGCATTTT. Its protein is CASSLGPGQPQHF. Supplemented by reference TRBV7-7 and TRBJ1-5, the full variable domain reads GAGVSQSPRYKVTKRGQDVTLRCDPISSHATLYWYQQALGQGPEFLTYFNYEAQPDKSGLPSDRFSAERPEGSISTLTIQRTEQRDSAMYRCASSLGPGQPQHFGDGTRLSIL.